These 3 T cell receptor beta chains share one sample of origin, sequenced in a study of glioma-infiltrating T cells. The iRepertoire nested amplicon-rescue multiplex PCR amplified TCR alpha and beta CDR3s from RNA. MiXCR, applied by TCRdb to the multiplex PCR reads, yields one record per CDR3 protein. The sample has about 190,000 distinct CDR3 sequences; 32% are singletons. Sequences were obtained from glioma tissue, nonneoplastic brain tissue, or PBMCs (not recorded which). These receptors were obtained from a human donor with low-grade glioma or glioblastoma, undergoing nonglioma brain surgery, or in good health (not recorded which).

The chain recombines TRBV12-5 with TRBJ2-1, with 13 nucleotides matching TRBD2. Germline CDR1 LGHNT, CDR2 FRNRAP. V dropped 0 bases and J dropped 0; count of bases not matched to a gene: 5. CDR3 size: 19 residues. CDR3 bases: TGTGCTAGTGGTTTGGTAGGGACTAGCGGGACTTACTCCTACAATGAGCAGTTCTTC. Protein product: CASGLVGTSGTYSYNEQFF.

The chain links TRBV19 to TRBJ2-3, with 9 bases fitting TRBD2. The ends lost 4 bases at V and 1 base at J; junction bases unmatched: 6. The CDR3 spans 16 residues. Germline CDR1 is LNHDA and CDR2 is SQIVND (reference sequence). The CDR3 loop reads CASSRREGLGTDTQYF. The CDR3 DNA sequence: TGTGCCAGTAGTAGGCGGGAGGGCCTAGGCACAGATACGCAGTATTTT.

This clonotype was seen ten or more times. The chain recombines TRBV7-2 with TRBJ1-3, with unresolved D. CDR3 size: 14 residues. Germline V gene lookup returns CDR1 SGHTA and CDR2 FQGNSA. V lost 3 bases to trimming and J lost 7 bases, with 13 bases between them. CDR3 nucleotide sequence: TGTGCCAGCAGCTTCGGCCCCCTTTGGAACACCATATATTTT. Translation: CASSFGPLWNTIYF.